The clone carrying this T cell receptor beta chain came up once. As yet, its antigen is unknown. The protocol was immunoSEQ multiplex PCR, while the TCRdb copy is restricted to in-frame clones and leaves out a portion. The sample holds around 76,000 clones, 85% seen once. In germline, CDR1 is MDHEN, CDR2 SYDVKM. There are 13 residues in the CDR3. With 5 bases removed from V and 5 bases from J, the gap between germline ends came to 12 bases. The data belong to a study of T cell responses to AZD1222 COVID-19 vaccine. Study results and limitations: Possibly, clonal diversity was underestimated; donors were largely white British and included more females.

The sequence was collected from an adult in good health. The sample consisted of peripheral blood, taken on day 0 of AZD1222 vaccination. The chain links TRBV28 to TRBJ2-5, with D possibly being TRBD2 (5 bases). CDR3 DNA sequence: TGTGCCAGCAGTCCGGAGGTTTACGAGACCCAGTACTTC. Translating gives CASSPEVYETQYF.